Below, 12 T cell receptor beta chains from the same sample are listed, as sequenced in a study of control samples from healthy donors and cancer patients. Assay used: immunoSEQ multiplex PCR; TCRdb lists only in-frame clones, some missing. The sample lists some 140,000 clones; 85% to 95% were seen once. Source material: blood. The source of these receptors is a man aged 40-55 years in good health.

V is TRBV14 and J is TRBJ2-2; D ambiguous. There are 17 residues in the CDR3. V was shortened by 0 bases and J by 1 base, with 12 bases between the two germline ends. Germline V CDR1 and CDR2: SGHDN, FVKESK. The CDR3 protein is CASSQDMRRQNTGELFF. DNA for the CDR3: TGTGCCAGCAGCCAAGATATGAGGAGACAGAACACCGGGGAGCTGTTTTTT.

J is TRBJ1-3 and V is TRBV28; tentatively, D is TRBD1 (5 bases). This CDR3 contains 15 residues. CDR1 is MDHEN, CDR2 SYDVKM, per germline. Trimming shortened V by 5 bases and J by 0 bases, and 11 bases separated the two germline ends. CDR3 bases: TGTGCCAGCAGTATGGGGGGAATCTCTGGAAACACCATATATTTT. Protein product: CASSMGGISGNTIYF.

The CDR3 loop is CAIRAGFTETQYF. DNA for the CDR3: TGTGCCATCAGAGCAGGGTTTACGGAGACCCAGTACTTC. The chain joins TRBV10-3 to TRBJ2-5, with TRBD1 as a possible D gene (5 bases). CDR1 is ENHRY and CDR2 is SYGVKD in the germline V gene. V shed 6 bases and J shed 5 bases, with 13 bases lying between them. The CDR3 loop spans 13 amino acids.

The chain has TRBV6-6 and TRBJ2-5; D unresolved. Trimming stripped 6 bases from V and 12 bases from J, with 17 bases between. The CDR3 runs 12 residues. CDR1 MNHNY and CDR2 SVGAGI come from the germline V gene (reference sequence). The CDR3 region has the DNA TGTGCCAGCAGGACCGGTTCTGGCCAGGAGTACTTC. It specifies CASRTGSGQEYF.

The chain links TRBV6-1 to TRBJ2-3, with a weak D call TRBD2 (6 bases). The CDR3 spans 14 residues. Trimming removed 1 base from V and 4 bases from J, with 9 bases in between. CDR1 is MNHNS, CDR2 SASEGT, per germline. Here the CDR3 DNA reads TGTGCCAGCAGTGAAGGTGTAGCGGCAGATACGCAGTATTTT. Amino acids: CASSEGVAADTQYF.

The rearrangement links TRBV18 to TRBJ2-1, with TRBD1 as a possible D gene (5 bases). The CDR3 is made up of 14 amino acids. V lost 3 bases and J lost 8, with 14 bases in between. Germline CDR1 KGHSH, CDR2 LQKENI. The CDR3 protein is CASSPPGSLHEQFF. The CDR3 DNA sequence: TGTGCCAGCTCACCTCCAGGGTCTTTACATGAGCAGTTCTTC.

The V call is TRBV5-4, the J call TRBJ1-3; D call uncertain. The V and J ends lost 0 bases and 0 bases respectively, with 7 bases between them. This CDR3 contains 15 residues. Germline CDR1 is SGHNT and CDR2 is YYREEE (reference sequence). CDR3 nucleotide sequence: TGTGCCAGCAGCTTGGAGAGGAGCTCTGGAAACACCATATATTTT. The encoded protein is CASSLERSSGNTIYF.

CDR3 loop: CASRPREGASGSNQPQHF. DNA of the CDR3: TGTGCCAGTAGGCCCCGGGAGGGGGCCTCCGGTAGCAATCAGCCCCAGCATTTT. The chain is built from TRBV19 and TRBJ1-5, with TRBD1 matching 7 bases. The CDR3 extends over 18 amino acids. Trimming cost V 6 bases and J 0 bases; bases outside gene matches: 14. From germline, CDR1 is LNHDA and CDR2 SQIVND (reference sequence). Together with reference TRBV19 and TRBJ1-5, the CDR3 gives the full variable domain: DGGITQSPKYLFRKEGQNVTLSCEQNLNHDAMYWYRQDPGQGLRLIYYSQIVNDFQKGDIAEGYSVSREKKESFPLTVTSAQKNPTAFYLCASRPREGASGSNQPQHFGDGTRLSIL.

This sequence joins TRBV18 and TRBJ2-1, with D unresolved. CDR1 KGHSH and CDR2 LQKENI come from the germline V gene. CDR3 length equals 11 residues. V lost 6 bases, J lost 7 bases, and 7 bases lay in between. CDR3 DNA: TGTGCCAGCTCTACTGAGAATGAGCAGTTCTTC. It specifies CASSTENEQFF.

The CDR3 loop is CASSVAGTDNYGYTF. The CDR3 DNA sequence: TGTGCCAGCAGCGTAGCTGGGACGGACAACTATGGCTACACCTTC. The rearrangement uses TRBV9 and TRBJ1-2, with a tentative D call TRBD1 (5 bases). Trimming took 0 bases from V and 2 from J, leaving 11 bases between them. Germline V gene data show CDR1 as SGDLS and CDR2 as YYNGEE. The CDR3 is 15 amino acids.

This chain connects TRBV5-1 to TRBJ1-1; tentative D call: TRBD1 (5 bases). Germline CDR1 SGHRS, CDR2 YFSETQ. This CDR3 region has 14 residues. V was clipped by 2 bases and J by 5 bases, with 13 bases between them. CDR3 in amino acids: CASSFTGVGTEAFF. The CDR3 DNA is TGCGCCAGCAGCTTCACAGGAGTTGGGACTGAAGCTTTCTTT.

In DNA form, the CDR3 reads TGTGCCAGCTCACCCGCGACAGGGCTTGAGGAGACCCAGTACTTC. This gives the protein CASSPATGLEETQYF. The rearrangement uses TRBV18 and TRBJ2-5; 7 nucleotides line up with TRBD1. CDR3 length equals 15 residues. V dropped 3 bases and J dropped 5; count of bases not matched to a gene: 9. Per the germline V gene, CDR1 is KGHSH and CDR2 is LQKENI.